Given below is one T cell receptor (beta chain) in context. V shed 4 bases, J shed 6 bases, and the junction held 13 bases outside the gene matches. Germline CDR1 is LGHDT and CDR2 is YNNKEL (reference sequence). The CDR3 is 16 amino acids. The data stem from a study of TIL therapy for anti-PD-1-resistant metastatic lung cancer. Study background: Patients had a median age of 54 years (range about 38-85). Most patients had lung adenocarcinoma; a handful of tumors were EGFR-mutant, two ALK-rearranged; half smoked currently or formerly.

Time point indicated: pre-treatment sample, taken before nivolumab and TIL therapy. The libraries were made with immunoSEQ v3. Libraries were sequenced to 2 million or so read pairs (survey) or roughly 4.5-6.5 million (deep). Produced via immunoSEQ multiplex PCR; TCRdb's table is partial and in-frame only. The repertoire includes more than 55,000 clones, roughly 77% of them detected once, and less than 3% sits in the top ten. The source was blood, collected at baseline. This receptor was taken from a person aged 25 to 80 with non-small cell lung cancer. The chain is built from TRBV3-1 (or the pseudogene TRBV3-2) and TRBJ2-3, with 7 positions matching TRBD2. The CDR3 region is CASSPPTGGKRDTQYF. The CDR3 DNA follows: TGTGCCAGCAGCCCCCCCACGGGGGGAAAAAGGGATACGCAGTATTTT.